This note documents a single TCR beta chain sequence. No antigen is known for it. TCR beta CDR3 regions were amplified from RNA. First-round RT-PCR with HTBI primers amplified the TCR CDR3 region. TCRdb recomputed calls from the multiplex PCR reads with MiXCR, one row per CDR3 protein. The repertoire holds about 130,000 distinct CDR3 sequences, with approximately 20% as singletons. The sample originates from a study of T cells in Graves' hyperthyroidism and ophthalmopathy. Germline CDR1 MNHEY, CDR2 SMNVEV (reference sequence). V was clipped by 7 bases and J by 4 bases; unmatched bases: 12. The CDR3 is 16 residues long. General study findings and limits: Ophthalmopathy and stable hyperthyroidism were told apart by a 13 V-J model. Clonotypes that were expanded in thyroid above 0.001 mostly appeared in blood too.

Criteria for exclusion of patients were uncontrolled infection, other autoimmune disease, pregnancy or lactation. The receptor comes from a woman in her fifties or sixties with Graves' hyperthyroidism that later progressed to Graves' ophthalmopathy. The chain carries TRBV27 and TRBJ2-2, with 7 bases matching TRBD2. Sequencing was done on a sample of blood. The CDR3 bases are TGTGCCAGCAAAAGCGGCGGAGGGAGGGTCACCGGGGAGCTGTTTTTT. The encoded protein is CASKSGGGRVTGELFF.